Reported below is one T cell receptor (beta chain). The data belong to a study of Graves' ophthalmopathy and Graves' hyperthyroidism. Establishment of the diagnosis relied upon clinical symptoms, serum thyroxine, TRAb, thyroid ultrasound and orbital computed tomography. RNA transcripts served as template for amplifying TCR beta CDR3 sequences. First-round RT-PCR employed HTBI primers, with a second-round multiplex PCR after it. TCRdb processed the multiplex PCR reads anew with MiXCR; each CDR3 protein has one entry. The sample consists of 45,000 to 60,000 distinct CDR3 sequences, less than 55% of them appearing once. This CDR3 has 12 amino acids. Deletions cut 0 bases from V and 5 bases from J, with 6 bases between. Germline values: CDR1 SGHKS, CDR2 YYEKEE (reference sequence).

V gene TRBV5-5 combines with J gene TRBJ2-7; D is ambiguous. The TCR was taken from an adult woman with Graves' ophthalmopathy. Sequenced input: peripheral blood. CDR3 sequence: CASSLDINEQYF. CDR3 coding DNA: TGTGCCAGCAGCTTGGACATCAACGAGCAGTACTTC.